The text below deals with one TCR beta chain. Antigen: not known. The data derive from a study of graft-versus-host responses after intestinal transplantation. Some clones are missing from TCRdb's copy, which holds only in-frame ones; the method was immunoSEQ multiplex PCR. There are some 97,000 clones in the sample; about 90% occur only once, and over 0.75% lies in the top ten. V was clipped by 6 bases and J by 2 bases, with 13 bases between them. In germline, CDR1 is SGHVS, CDR2 FQNEAQ. The CDR3 contains 15 residues. General study points: Early post-transplant falls in HvG clones accompanied the peak levels of circulating GvH clones. Allografts of one patient group, those with graft-donor T cell macrochimerism, had high graft-versus-host to host-versus-graft clonal ratios.

This chain links TRBV7-8 with TRBJ1-4, with D unclear. This receptor was taken from a human donor who was the organ donor for an intestinal transplant. This material consisted of unstimulated CD4+ T cells sorted from spleen or lymph node cells, taken before transplant. In DNA form, the CDR3 reads TGTGCCAGCAGTTCAACGGGGTCGACTAATGAAAAACTGTTTTTT. Its protein product is CASSSTGSTNEKLFF.